The 19 T cell receptor beta chains below all came from one sample that was sequenced in a study. TCRdb analysed the RT-PCR reads with MiXCR anew, one entry per CDR3 protein. The sample lists about 700,000 distinct CDR3 sequences; 12% to 15% were seen once. The sequencing input was memory CD4+ T cells from blood. The source of these receptors is a female donor in good health, serving as a healthy control.

This clonotype has more than one count but fewer than ten. The chain employs TRBV18 and TRBJ1-5, with D maybe TRBD1 (5 bases). The CDR3 totals 14 residues. Germline V gives CDR1 KGHSH, CDR2 LQKENI. V dropped 5 bases and J dropped 3 bases, with 11 bases sitting between them. CDR3 loop: CASSSDSHNQPQHF. DNA of the CDR3: TGTGCCAGCTCATCCGACAGTCACAATCAGCCCCAGCATTTT.

This clonotype was counted ten times or more. This chain joins TRBV10-3 and TRBJ2-1; D may match TRBD1 or TRBD2 (5 bases each). CDR1 ENHRY and CDR2 SYGVKD come from the germline V gene. V lost 6 bases to trimming and J lost 0 bases, with 6 bases between them. CDR3 size: 13 residues. The DNA for the CDR3 is TGTGCCATCAGGGGACGCTCCTACAATGAGCAGTTCTTC. Its protein is CAIRGRSYNEQFF.

The V call is TRBV12-3 or TRBV12-4, the J call TRBJ1-2, with D possibly being TRBD1 (6 bases). The CDR3 extends over 18 amino acids. V lost 5 bases and J 4 bases, leaving 26 bases between the germline ends. The CDR3 here is CASSGTGTPAYPSYGYTF. In nucleotides, the CDR3 is TGTGCCAGCAGTGGGACCGGGACACCGGCGTACCCATCCTATGGCTACACCTTC.

The table lists this clonotype with many counts. The J gene is TRBJ1-3, the V gene TRBV20-1, with a possible D match to TRBD1 (5 bases). Trimming cost V 5 bases and J 4 bases, with 12 bases left between them. Germline CDR1 is DFQATT and CDR2 is SNEGSKA (reference sequence). The CDR3 runs 13 residues. The CDR3 DNA sequence: TGCAGTGCTTCAGGGTTTTTGGGAAACACCATATATTTT. Its translation: CSASGFLGNTIYF.

This clonotype was recorded many times. V is TRBV24-1 and J is TRBJ2-1; 10 bases are a match to TRBD2. Germline assignment: CDR1 KGHDR and CDR2 SFDVKD. The CDR3 is made up of 14 amino acids. V trimming: 9 bases; J trimming: 3 bases; junction bases outside the gene matches: 4. The CDR3 here is CATSAGGVYNEQFF. The CDR3 nucleotides read TGTGCCACCTCAGCGGGAGGGGTCTACAATGAGCAGTTCTTC.

The J gene is TRBJ2-7, the V gene TRBV4-2, with a tentative D call TRBD2 (5 bases). Germline CDR1 and CDR2: LGHNA and YNFKEQ. With 1 base removed from V and 2 bases from J, the gap between germline ends came to 12 bases. This CDR3 has 15 residues. DNA for the CDR3: TGTGCCAGCAGCCAAGGGCCGGGATCCCCCTACGAGCAGTACTTC. It translates to CASSQGPGSPYEQYF.

This clonotype was seen more than once but under ten times. The rearrangement uses TRBV6-1 and TRBJ1-1, with 8 bases fitting TRBD1. Per the germline V gene, CDR1 is MNHNS and CDR2 is SASEGT. The CDR3 loop spans 15 amino acids. V was pared by 7 bases and J by 7 bases, with 14 bases of the junction left unmatched. The CDR3 here is CASISPGQGGNEAFF. The CDR3 DNA is TGTGCCAGCATTTCCCCAGGACAGGGAGGTAATGAAGCTTTCTTT.

This clonotype was found a few times. The chain joins TRBV11-2 to TRBJ2-3, with 13 bases matching TRBD2. Trimming took 5 bases from V and 3 from J; bases not matched to a gene: 5. Germline assignment: CDR1 SGHAT and CDR2 FQNNGV. CDR3 size: 16 residues. The CDR3 DNA reads as TGTGCCAGCAGCATCCAACTAGCGGGAGGGACAGATACGCAGTATTTT. Amino acid sequence: CASSIQLAGGTDTQYF.

This clonotype has a count of ten or more. The chain combines TRBV20-1 with TRBJ2-3; 9 nucleotides align to TRBD1. Germline CDR1 reads DFQATT; CDR2 reads SNEGSKA (reference sequence). The CDR3 spans 17 residues. V gave up 2 bases and J gave up 2 bases; unmatched junction bases: 11. CDR3 amino acids: CSARPITGTGNTDTQYF. In nucleotides, the CDR3 is TGCAGTGCTAGACCAATAACCGGGACAGGGAACACAGATACGCAGTATTTT.

Notes on this clonotype: Compared with germline, one end of the junction differs, possibly owing to a read error. V usage is TRBV9 and J usage is TRBJ2-3; 10 bases line up with TRBD1. Germline CDR1 SGDLS, CDR2 YYNGEE. CDR3 length: 15 amino acids. The CDR3: CASGVEGQGSDTQYF. The CDR3 region has the DNA TGTGCCAGCGGCGTTGAGGGACAGGGGTCAGATACGCAGTATTTT.

The chain joins TRBV4-3 to TRBJ1-1, with D possibly being TRBD1 (5 bases). The CDR3 loop spans 15 amino acids. Germline CDR1 reads LGHNA; CDR2 reads YSLEER. Trimming cost V 0 bases and J 4 bases, with 12 bases left between them. The CDR3 coding sequence is TGCGCCAGCAGCCAAGAATTGGGGGGGGGCACTGAAGCTTTCTTT. Translated: CASSQELGGGTEAFF.

This clonotype was seen many times. V usage is TRBV7-6 and J usage is TRBJ2-1; D is uncertain. Germline-derived CDR1 and CDR2 are SGHVS and FNYEAQ. The V end was cut by 2 bases, the J end by 4 bases, with 9 bases between. The CDR3 has 14 residues. CDR3 bases: TGTGCCAGCAGCTTAAATTTCGCATACAATGAGCAGTTCTTC. Residues: CASSLNFAYNEQFF.

This clonotype was seen many times. V gene TRBV20-1 combines with J gene TRBJ2-3; D not resolved. Germline CDR1 DFQATT, CDR2 SNEGSKA (reference sequence). V lost 2 bases to trimming and J lost 3 bases, with 12 bases between them. CDR3 size: 14 residues. The CDR3 coding sequence is TGCAGTGCTAGAAGGGATAGCTCGACAGATACGCAGTATTTT. This translates into CSARRDSSTDTQYF.

V usage is TRBV2 and J usage is TRBJ2-1, with 10 bases fitting TRBD2. Germline loops: CDR1 SNHLY, CDR2 FYNNEI. V was pared by 5 bases and J by 1 base, with 14 bases of the junction left unmatched. The CDR3 covers 19 residues. The CDR3 region has the DNA TGTGCCAGCAGTCAAGAGCGGGGGGGCCTTTCATTTTCCTACAATGAGCAGTTCTTC. This gives the protein CASSQERGGLSFSYNEQFF. Combining the CDR3 with reference TRBV2 and TRBJ2-1 gives the whole variable domain EPEVTQTPSHQVTQMGQEVILRCVPISNHLYFYWYRQILGQKVEFLVSFYNNEISEKSEIFDDQFSVERPDGSNFTLKIRSTKLEDSAMYFCASSQERGGLSFSYNEQFFGPGTRLTVL.

This clonotype was seen a few times. The genes are TRBV27 and TRBJ2-1; 8 nucleotides line up with TRBD2. Germline-derived CDR1 and CDR2 are MNHEY and SMNVEV (reference sequence). V gave up 2 bases and J gave up 2 bases; unmatched junction bases: 8. This CDR3 comprises 17 residues. CDR3 coding DNA: TGTGCCAGCAGTTTACGAGTAGCGGGGAGAGCCTACAATGAGCAGTTCTTC. Translated: CASSLRVAGRAYNEQFF.

The chain recombines TRBV25-1 with TRBJ2-2, with a tentative D call TRBD1 (5 bases). The CDR3 covers 16 residues. Per the germline V gene, CDR1 is MGHDK and CDR2 is SYGVNS. V lost 3 bases and J lost 7, with 18 bases in between. CDR3 protein: CASSDKWKSGYGELFF. CDR3 bases: TGTGCCAGCAGTGATAAGTGGAAGTCAGGGTACGGGGAGCTGTTTTTT.

In its sample, this clonotype was seen a few times. The chain joins TRBV5-1 to TRBJ2-1; TRBD2 matches 8 bases. The CDR3 consists of 13 residues. The germline CDR1 and CDR2 sequences are SGHRS and YFSETQ. The junction had 1 base not matched to a gene; V was cut back by 0 bases and J by 8 bases. In DNA form, the CDR3 reads TGCGCCAGCAGCTTGGCCGGGAGGGATGAGCAGTTCTTC. Residues: CASSLAGRDEQFF.

The V and J genes are TRBV7-2 and TRBJ2-2, with TRBD1 as a possible D gene (6 bases). The CDR3 contains 14 residues. Germline CDR1 reads SGHTA; CDR2 reads FQGNSA. The V gene lost 5 bases and the J gene lost 7 bases, with 14 bases spanning the gap. The CDR3 nucleotides are TGTGCCAGCAGCCAATACAGGGAAGGCGGGGAGCTGTTTTTT. Translation gives CASSQYREGGELFF.

Ten or more counts support this clonotype. The CDR3 reads CASTMRRDSYYEQYF. In DNA, the CDR3 is TGTGCCAGCACCATGAGGCGGGACAGCTACTACGAGCAGTACTTC. V is TRBV6-1 and J is TRBJ2-7; D perhaps matches TRBD1 (7 bases). V was trimmed by 7 bases and J by 3 bases, leaving 19 bases between them. Germline V gives CDR1 MNHNS, CDR2 SASEGT. CDR3 size: 15 residues.